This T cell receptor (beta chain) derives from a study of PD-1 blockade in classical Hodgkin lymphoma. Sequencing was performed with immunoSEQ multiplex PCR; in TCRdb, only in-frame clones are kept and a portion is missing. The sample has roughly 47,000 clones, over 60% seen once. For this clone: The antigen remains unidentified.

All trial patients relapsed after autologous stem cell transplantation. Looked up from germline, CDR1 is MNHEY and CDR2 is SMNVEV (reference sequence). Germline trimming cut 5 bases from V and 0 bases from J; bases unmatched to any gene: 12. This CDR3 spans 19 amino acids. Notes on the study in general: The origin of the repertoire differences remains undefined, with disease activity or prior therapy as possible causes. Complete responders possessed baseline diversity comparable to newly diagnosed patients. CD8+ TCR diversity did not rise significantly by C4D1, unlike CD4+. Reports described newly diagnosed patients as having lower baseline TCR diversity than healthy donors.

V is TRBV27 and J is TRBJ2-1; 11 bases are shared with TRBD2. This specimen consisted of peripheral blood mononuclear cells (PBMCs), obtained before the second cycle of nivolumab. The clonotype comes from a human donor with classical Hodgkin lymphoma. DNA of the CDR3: TGTGCCAGCAGTCGGGACAGTGGACTAGCGGGTAGCTCCTACAATGAGCAGTTCTTC. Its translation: CASSRDSGLAGSSYNEQFF.